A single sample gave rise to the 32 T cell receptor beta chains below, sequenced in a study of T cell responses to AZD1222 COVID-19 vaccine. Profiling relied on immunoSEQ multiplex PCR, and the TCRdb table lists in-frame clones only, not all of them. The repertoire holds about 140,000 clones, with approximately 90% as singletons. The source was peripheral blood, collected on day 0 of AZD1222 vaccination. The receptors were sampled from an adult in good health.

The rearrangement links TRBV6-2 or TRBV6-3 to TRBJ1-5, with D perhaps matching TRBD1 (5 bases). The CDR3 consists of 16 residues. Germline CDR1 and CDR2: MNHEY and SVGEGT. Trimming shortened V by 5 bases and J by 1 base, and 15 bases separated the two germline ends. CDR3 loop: CASSAARGGSNQPQHF. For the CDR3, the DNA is TGTGCCAGCAGTGCCGCCCGCGGGGGAAGCAATCAGCCCCAGCATTTT.

CDR3 in amino acids: CASSQGGEADSNYGYTF. The CDR3 DNA reads TGCGCCAGCAGCCAAGGAGGAGAGGCAGATTCCAACTATGGCTACACCTTC. This rearrangement joins TRBV4-1 to TRBJ1-2; D unclear. V was cut by 1 base and J by 2 bases, with 17 bases left in between. CDR1 and CDR2 from the germline V gene are MGHRA and YSYEKL. This CDR3 contains 17 residues.

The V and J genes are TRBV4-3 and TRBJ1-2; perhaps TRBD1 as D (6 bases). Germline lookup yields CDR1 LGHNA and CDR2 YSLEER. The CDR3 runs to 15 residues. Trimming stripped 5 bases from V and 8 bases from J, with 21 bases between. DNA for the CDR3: TGCGCCAGCAGCTATAGAACAGGGTATTCTATGGGCTACACCTTC. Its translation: CASSYRTGYSMGYTF.

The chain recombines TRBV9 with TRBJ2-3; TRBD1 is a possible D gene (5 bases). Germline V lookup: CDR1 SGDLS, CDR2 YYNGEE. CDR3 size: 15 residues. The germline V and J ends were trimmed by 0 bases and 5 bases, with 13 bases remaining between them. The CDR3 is CASSVGRDRLDTQYF. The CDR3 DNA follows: TGTGCCAGCAGCGTAGGCAGGGATCGATTAGATACGCAGTATTTT.

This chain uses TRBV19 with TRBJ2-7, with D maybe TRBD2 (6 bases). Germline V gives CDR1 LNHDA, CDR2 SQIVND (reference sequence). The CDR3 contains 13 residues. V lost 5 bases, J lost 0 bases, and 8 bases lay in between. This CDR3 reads CASSYGSSYEQYF. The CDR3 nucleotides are TGTGCCAGTAGTTACGGGAGCTCCTACGAGCAGTACTTC.

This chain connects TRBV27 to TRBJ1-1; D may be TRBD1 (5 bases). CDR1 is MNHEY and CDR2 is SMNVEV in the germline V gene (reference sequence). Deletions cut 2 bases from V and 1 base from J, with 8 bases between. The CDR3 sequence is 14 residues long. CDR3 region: CASSLMGPNTEAFF. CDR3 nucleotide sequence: TGTGCCAGCAGTTTAATGGGGCCGAACACTGAAGCTTTCTTT.

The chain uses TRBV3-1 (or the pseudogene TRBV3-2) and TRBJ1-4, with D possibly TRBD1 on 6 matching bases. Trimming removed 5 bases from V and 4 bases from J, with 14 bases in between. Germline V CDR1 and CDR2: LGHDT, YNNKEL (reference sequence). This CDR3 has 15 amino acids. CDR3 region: CASSDGRGLNEKLFF. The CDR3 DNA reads TGTGCCAGCAGCGACGGGCGGGGGCTTAATGAAAAACTGTTTTTT.

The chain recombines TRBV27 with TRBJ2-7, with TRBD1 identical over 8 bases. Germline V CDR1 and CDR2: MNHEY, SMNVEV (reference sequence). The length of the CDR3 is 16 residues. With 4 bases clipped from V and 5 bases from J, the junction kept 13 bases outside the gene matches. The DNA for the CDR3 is TGTGCCAGCAGTTCCCCCGGACAGGGCAGGACGGACGAGCAGTACTTC. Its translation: CASSSPGQGRTDEQYF.

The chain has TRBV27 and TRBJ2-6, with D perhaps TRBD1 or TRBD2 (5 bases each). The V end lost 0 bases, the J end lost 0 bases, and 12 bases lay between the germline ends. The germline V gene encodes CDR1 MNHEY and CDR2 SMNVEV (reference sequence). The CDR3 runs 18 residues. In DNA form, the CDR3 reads TGTGCCAGCAGTTTATCGTGGGACGAGTACTCTGGGGCCAACGTCCTGACTTTC. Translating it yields CASSLSWDEYSGANVLTF. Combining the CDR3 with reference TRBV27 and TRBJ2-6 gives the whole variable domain EAQVTQNPRYLITVTGKKLTVTCSQNMNHEYMSWYRQDPGLGLRQIYYSMNVEVTDKGDVPEGYKVSRKEKRNFPLILESPSPNQTSLYFCASSLSWDEYSGANVLTFGAGSRLTVL.

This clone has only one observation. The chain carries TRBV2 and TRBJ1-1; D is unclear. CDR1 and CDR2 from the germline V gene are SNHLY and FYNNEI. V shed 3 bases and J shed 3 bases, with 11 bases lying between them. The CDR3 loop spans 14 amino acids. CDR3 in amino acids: CASSDINGDTEAFF. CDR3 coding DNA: TGTGCCAGCAGTGATATTAACGGGGACACTGAAGCTTTCTTT.

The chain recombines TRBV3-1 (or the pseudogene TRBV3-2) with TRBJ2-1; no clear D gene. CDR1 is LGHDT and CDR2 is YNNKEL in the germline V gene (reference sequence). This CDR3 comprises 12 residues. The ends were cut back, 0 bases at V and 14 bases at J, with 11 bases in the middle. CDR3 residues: CASSQEAKRKFF. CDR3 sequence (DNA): TGTGCCAGCAGCCAAGAGGCCAAAAGGAAGTTCTTC.

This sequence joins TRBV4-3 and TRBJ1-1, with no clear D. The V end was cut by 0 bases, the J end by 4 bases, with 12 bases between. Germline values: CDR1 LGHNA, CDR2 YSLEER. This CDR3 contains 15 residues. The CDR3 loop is CASSQEGFGRTEAFF. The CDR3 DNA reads TGCGCCAGCAGCCAAGAAGGTTTCGGGCGCACTGAAGCTTTCTTT.

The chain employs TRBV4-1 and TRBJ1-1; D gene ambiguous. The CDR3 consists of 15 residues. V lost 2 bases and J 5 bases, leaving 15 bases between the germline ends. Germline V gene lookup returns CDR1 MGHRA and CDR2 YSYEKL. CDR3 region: CASSQKDPGGTEAFF. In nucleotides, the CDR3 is TGCGCCAGCAGCCAAAAGGACCCCGGAGGTACTGAAGCTTTCTTT.

CDR3 amino acids: CATSRDFTAEAFF. Written as DNA, the CDR3 is TGTGCCACCAGCAGAGATTTTACAGCTGAAGCTTTCTTT. The chain recombines TRBV15 with TRBJ1-1, with D unclear. CDR3 size: 13 residues. Trimming removed 0 bases at V and 6 bases at J, with 8 bases between. Germline CDR1 and CDR2: LNHNV and YYDKDF (reference sequence).

In nucleotides, the CDR3 is TGTGCCAGCAGTGAGGGACGGACCGGGGAGCTGTTTTTT. Translating it yields CASSEGRTGELFF. The chain links TRBV6-4 to TRBJ2-2; D may be TRBD1 or TRBD2 (5 bases each). The CDR3 length is 13 residues. V gave up 3 bases and J gave up 5 bases, with 7 bases separating them. The V gene's germline CDR1 is MRHNA and CDR2 SNTAGT.

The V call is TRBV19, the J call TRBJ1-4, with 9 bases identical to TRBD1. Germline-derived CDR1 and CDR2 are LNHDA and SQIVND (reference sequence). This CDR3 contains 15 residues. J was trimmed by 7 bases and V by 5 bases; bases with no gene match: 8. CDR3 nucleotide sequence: TGTGCCAGTAGTCCCCCGGGACAGGGAGGTGAAAAACTGTTTTTT. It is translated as CASSPPGQGGEKLFF.

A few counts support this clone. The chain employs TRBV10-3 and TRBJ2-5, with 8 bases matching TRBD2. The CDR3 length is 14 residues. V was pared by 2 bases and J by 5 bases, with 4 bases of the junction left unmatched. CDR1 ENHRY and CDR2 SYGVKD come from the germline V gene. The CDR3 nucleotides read TGTGCCATCAGTGAGCGGGAGGGAGCGGAGACCCAGTACTTC. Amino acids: CAISEREGAETQYF.

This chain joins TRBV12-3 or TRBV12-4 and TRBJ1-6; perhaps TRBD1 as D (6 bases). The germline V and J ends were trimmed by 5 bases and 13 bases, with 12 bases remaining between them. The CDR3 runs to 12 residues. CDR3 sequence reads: CASSKTGSPLHF. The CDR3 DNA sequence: TGTGCCAGCAGTAAGACAGGCAGTCCCCTCCACTTT.

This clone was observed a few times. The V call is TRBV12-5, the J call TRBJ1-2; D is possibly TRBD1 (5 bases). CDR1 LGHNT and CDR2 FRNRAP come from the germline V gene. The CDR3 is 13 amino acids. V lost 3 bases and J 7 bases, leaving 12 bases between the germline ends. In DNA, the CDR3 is TGTGCTAGTGGTTTCCCGGGGGAGGGTGGCTACACCTTC. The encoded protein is CASGFPGEGGYTF.

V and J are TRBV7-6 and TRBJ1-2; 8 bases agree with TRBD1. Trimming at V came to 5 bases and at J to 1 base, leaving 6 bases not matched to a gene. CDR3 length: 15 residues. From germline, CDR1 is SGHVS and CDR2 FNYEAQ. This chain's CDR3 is CASSADRGLNYGYTF. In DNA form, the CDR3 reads TGTGCCAGCAGCGCCGACAGGGGACTTAACTATGGCTACACCTTC.

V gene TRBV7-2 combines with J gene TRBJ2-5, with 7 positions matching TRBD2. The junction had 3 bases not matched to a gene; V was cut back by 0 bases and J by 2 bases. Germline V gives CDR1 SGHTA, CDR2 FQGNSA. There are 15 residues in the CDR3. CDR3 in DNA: TGTGCCAGCAGCTTAGCCCAGGGAGGGCAAGAGACCCAGTACTTC. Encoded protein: CASSLAQGGQETQYF.

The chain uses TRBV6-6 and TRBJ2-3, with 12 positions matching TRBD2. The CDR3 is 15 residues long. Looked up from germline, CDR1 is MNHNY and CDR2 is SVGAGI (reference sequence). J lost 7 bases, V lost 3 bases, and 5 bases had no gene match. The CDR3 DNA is TGTGCCAGCAGTTATCTGACTAGCGGGAGTCATACGCAGTATTTT. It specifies CASSYLTSGSHTQYF.

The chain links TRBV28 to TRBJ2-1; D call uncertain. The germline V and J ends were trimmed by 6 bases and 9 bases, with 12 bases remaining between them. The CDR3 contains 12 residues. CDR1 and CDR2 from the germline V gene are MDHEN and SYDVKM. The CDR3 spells CASSIFRSEQFF. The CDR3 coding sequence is TGTGCCAGCAGCATCTTTAGGTCTGAGCAGTTCTTC. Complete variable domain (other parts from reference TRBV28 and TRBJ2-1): DVKVTQSSRYLVKRTGEKVFLECVQDMDHENMFWYRQDPGLGLRLIYFSYDVKMKEKGDIPEGYSVSREKKERFSLILESASTNQTSMYLCASSIFRSEQFFGPGTRLTVL.

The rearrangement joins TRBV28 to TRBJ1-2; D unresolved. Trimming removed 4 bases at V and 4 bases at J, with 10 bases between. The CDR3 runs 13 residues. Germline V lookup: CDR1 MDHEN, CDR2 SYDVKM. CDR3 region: CASSSARLYGYTF. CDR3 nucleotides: TGTGCCAGCAGTTCCGCCCGACTCTATGGCTACACCTTC.

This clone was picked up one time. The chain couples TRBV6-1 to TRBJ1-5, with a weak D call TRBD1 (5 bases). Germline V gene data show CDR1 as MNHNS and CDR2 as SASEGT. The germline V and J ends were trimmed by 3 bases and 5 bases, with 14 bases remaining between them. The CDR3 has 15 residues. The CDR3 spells CASSESRGSYQPQHF. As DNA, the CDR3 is TGTGCCAGCAGTGAGTCTCGGGGGAGCTATCAGCCCCAGCATTTT.

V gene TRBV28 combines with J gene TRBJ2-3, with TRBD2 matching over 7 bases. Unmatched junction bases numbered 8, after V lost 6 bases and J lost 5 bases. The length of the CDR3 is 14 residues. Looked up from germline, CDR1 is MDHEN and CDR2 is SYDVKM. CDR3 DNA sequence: TGTGCCAGCAGACCAAGCGGGAACAAAGATACGCAGTATTTT. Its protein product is CASRPSGNKDTQYF.

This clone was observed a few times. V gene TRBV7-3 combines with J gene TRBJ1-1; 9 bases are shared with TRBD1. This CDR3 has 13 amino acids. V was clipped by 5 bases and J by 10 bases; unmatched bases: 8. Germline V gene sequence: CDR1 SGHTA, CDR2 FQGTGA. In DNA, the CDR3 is TGTGCCAGCAGCGCAAGACAGGGGGTGCGAGCTTTCTTT. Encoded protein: CASSARQGVRAFF.

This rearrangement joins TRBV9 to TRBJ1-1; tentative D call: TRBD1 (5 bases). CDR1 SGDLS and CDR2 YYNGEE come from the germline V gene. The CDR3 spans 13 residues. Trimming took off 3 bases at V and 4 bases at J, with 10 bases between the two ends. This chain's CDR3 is CASSEQGVTEAFF. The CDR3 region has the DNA TGTGCCAGCAGCGAGCAGGGAGTCACTGAAGCTTTCTTT.

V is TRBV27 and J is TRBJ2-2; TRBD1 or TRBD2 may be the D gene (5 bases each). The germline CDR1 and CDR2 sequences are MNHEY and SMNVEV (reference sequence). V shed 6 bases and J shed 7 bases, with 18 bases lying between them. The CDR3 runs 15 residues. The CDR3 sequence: CASRRGAGVNGELFF. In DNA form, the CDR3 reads TGTGCCAGCAGGAGGGGAGCTGGAGTTAACGGGGAGCTGTTTTTT.

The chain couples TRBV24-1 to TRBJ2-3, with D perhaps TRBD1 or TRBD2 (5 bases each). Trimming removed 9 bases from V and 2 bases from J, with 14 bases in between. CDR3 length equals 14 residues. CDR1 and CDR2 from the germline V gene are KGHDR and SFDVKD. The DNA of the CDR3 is TGTGCCACCGGGTCGGGACCAACCACAGATACGCAGTATTTT. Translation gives CATGSGPTTDTQYF.

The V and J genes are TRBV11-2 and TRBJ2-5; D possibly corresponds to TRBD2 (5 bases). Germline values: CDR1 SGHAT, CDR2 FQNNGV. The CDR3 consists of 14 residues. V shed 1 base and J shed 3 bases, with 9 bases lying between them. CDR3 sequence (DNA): TGTGCCAGCAGCTTAGCTGGGCGGGAAGAGACCCAGTACTTC. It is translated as CASSLAGREETQYF. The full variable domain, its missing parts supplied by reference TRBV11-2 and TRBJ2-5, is EAGVAQSPRYKIIEKRQSVAFWCNPISGHATLYWYQQILGQGPKLLIQFQNNGVVDDSQLPKDRFSAERLKGVDSTLKIQPAKLEDSAVYLCASSLAGREETQYFGPGTRLLVL.

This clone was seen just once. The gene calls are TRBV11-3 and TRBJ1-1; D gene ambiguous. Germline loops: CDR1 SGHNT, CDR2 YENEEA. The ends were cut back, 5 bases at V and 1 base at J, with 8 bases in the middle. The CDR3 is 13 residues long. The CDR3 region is CASSVMKNTEAFF. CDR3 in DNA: TGTGCCAGCAGCGTCATGAAGAACACTGAAGCTTTCTTT.